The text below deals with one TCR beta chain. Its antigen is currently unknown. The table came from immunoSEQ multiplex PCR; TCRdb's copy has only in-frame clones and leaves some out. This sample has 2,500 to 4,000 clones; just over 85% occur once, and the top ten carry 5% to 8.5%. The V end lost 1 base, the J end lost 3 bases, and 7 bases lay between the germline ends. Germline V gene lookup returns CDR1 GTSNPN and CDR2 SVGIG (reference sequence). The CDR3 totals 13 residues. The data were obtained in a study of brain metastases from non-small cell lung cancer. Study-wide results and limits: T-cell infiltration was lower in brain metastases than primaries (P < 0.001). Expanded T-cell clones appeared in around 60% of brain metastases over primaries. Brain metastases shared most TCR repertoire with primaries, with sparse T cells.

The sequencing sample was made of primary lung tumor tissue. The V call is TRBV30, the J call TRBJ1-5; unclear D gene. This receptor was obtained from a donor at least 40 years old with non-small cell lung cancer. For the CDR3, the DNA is TGTGCCTGGAGTGGGGAGCTCAATCAGCCCCAGCATTTT. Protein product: CAWSGELNQPQHF.